This T cell receptor (beta chain) is from a study of neurological immune-mediated disorders. TCRdb recomputed calls from the 5' RACE reads with MiXCR, one row per CDR3 protein. This sample has 110,000 or so distinct CDR3 sequences; roughly 3.4% occur once, and the top ten carry roughly 1.3%. This clonotype was found many times. CDR1 is DFQATT, CDR2 SNEGSKA, per germline (reference sequence). V gave up 2 bases and J gave up 3 bases; unmatched junction bases: 8. CDR3 size: 15 residues. From 2 million PBMCs stored at -80 C, the unsorted libraries were generated. The chain combines TRBV20-1 with TRBJ2-7, with 9 bases fitting TRBD1. The clonotype was recovered from a woman in her 30s with multiple sclerosis. Input material: PBMCs. CDR3 protein: CSARRAGQGYYEQYF. The CDR3 coding sequence is TGCAGTGCTAGAAGGGCCGGACAGGGGTACTACGAGCAGTACTTC.